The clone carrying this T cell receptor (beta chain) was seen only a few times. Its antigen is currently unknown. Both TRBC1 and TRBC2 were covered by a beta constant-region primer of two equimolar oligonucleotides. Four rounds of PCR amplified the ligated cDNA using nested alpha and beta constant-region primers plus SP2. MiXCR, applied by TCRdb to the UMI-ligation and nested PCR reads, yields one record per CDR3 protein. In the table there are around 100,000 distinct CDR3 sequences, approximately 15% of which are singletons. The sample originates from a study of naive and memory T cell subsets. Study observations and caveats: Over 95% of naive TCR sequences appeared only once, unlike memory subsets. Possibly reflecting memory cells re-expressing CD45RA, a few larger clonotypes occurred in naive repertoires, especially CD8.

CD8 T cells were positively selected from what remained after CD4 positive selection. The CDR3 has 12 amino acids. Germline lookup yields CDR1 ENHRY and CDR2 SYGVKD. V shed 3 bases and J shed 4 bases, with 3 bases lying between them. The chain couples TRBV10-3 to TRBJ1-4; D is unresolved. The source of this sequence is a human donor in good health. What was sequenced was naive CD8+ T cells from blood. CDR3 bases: TGTGCCATCAGTGAAGATAATGAAAAACTGTTTTTT. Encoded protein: CAISEDNEKLFF.